The 26 T cell receptor beta chains below were found in one sample sequenced in a study of blood T cell repertoires in COVID-19. The protocol was immunoSEQ multiplex PCR, while the TCRdb copy is restricted to in-frame clones and leaves out a portion. This repertoire shows 300,000 to 350,000 clones, around nine tenths found once; its top ten account for over 3.5%. Sample: peripheral blood. These receptors were obtained from a woman aged 55-75 years with COVID-19, enrolled during active disease.

This CDR3 reads CASSSDSDTQYF. In nucleotides, the CDR3 is TGTGCCAGCAGCTCGGACTCAGATACGCAGTATTTT. V usage is TRBV9 and J usage is TRBJ2-3; D possibly corresponds to TRBD2 (5 bases). This CDR3 spans 12 amino acids. V was trimmed by 4 bases and J by 4 bases, leaving 7 bases between them. Per the germline V gene, CDR1 is SGDLS and CDR2 is YYNGEE.

The V and J genes are TRBV27 and TRBJ1-5, with 7 bases aligning to TRBD1. This CDR3 comprises 15 residues. V lost 6 bases, J lost 3 bases, and 8 bases stayed unmatched. Looked up from germline, CDR1 is MNHEY and CDR2 is SMNVEV (reference sequence). The CDR3 region has the DNA TGTGCCAGCAGGCCTACGGGACAGAACAATCAGCCCCAGCATTTT. Amino acids: CASRPTGQNNQPQHF.

This chain links TRBV27 with TRBJ1-3, with a weak D call TRBD1 (5 bases). The CDR3 is 16 residues long. V was cut by 1 base and J by 2 bases, with 12 bases left in between. CDR1 and CDR2 from the germline V gene are MNHEY and SMNVEV (reference sequence). Written as DNA, the CDR3 is TGTGCCAGCAGTTTATATTCGGCAGGGCCTGGAAACACCATATATTTT. This translates into CASSLYSAGPGNTIYF.

The chain has TRBV6-5 and TRBJ2-3; D may be TRBD1 (6 bases). This CDR3 contains 16 residues. V was shortened by 0 bases and J by 5 bases, with 15 bases between the two germline ends. Germline assignment: CDR1 MNHEY and CDR2 SVGAGI. CDR3 loop: CASSYSRAGDRDTQYF. In DNA, the CDR3 is TGTGCCAGCAGTTACTCTAGGGCAGGGGATAGAGATACGCAGTATTTT.

The genes are TRBV24-1 and TRBJ1-1; 7 nucleotides match TRBD1. Per germline, CDR1 KGHDR and CDR2 SFDVKD. The CDR3 length is 15 residues. J lost 6 bases, V lost 3 bases, and 9 bases had no gene match. The CDR3 loop reads CATSDPRRGHAEAFF. In nucleotides, the CDR3 is TGTGCCACCAGTGATCCCCGGAGGGGGCATGCTGAAGCTTTCTTT.

The chain has TRBV28 and TRBJ1-2; 8 bases fit TRBD1. The CDR3 loop spans 13 amino acids. The germline gives CDR1 MDHEN, CDR2 SYDVKM. With 6 bases clipped from V and 4 bases from J, the junction kept 4 bases outside the gene matches. The CDR3 region is CASRDRAGYGYTF. In DNA, the CDR3 is TGTGCCAGCAGGGACAGGGCAGGCTATGGCTACACCTTC.

CDR3 coding DNA: TGTGCCAGTAGTACTCAGGGACACAACTACGAGCAGTACTTC. The encoded protein is CASSTQGHNYEQYF. J is TRBJ2-7 and V is TRBV19; D may be TRBD1 (6 bases). Looked up from germline, CDR1 is LNHDA and CDR2 is SQIVND (reference sequence). Trimming removed 4 bases from V and 3 bases from J, with 13 bases in between. The CDR3 has 14 amino acids.

The chain uses TRBV25-1 and TRBJ1-3; 10 bases match TRBD1. The CDR3 consists of 17 residues. Germline-derived CDR1 and CDR2 are MGHDK and SYGVNS. After removal of 2 bases from V and 2 bases from J, the junction contained 6 bases not matched to a gene. In nucleotides, the CDR3 is TGTGCCAGCAGTGAACGGAGGGACAGGGGAGCTGGAAACACCATATATTTT. This sequence encodes CASSERRDRGAGNTIYF.

This rearrangement joins TRBV14 to TRBJ1-4, with 11 bases that match TRBD1. CDR1 SGHDN and CDR2 FVKESK come from the germline V gene. V dropped 4 bases and J dropped 9; count of bases not matched to a gene: 7. The CDR3 runs 15 residues. The CDR3 DNA follows: TGTGCCAGCAGCCGCGGACAGGGGGCAGATAAAAAACTGTTTTTT. Translating gives CASSRGQGADKKLFF.

The rearrangement uses TRBV11-2 and TRBJ2-2; D is possibly TRBD1 (5 bases). Deletions cut 6 bases from V and 0 bases from J, with 14 bases between. Germline V lookup: CDR1 SGHAT, CDR2 FQNNGV. There are 16 residues in the CDR3. The CDR3 bases are TGTGCCAGCAGTCCCCGCGGACAACCGAACACCGGGGAGCTGTTTTTT. Protein product: CASSPRGQPNTGELFF. The whole variable domain, remainder taken from reference TRBV11-2 and TRBJ2-2, is EAGVAQSPRYKIIEKRQSVAFWCNPISGHATLYWYQQILGQGPKLLIQFQNNGVVDDSQLPKDRFSAERLKGVDSTLKIQPAKLEDSAVYLCASSPRGQPNTGELFFGEGSRLTVL.

The CDR3 is CASSGPTVNSPLHF. In DNA, the CDR3 is TGTGCCAGCAGTGGGCCGACAGTTAATTCACCCCTCCACTTT. This rearrangement joins TRBV2 to TRBJ1-6; TRBD1 might be the D (5 bases). Per germline, CDR1 SNHLY and CDR2 FYNNEI. This CDR3 comprises 14 residues. V was shortened by 4 bases and J by 6 bases, with 10 bases between the two germline ends.

The chain joins TRBV3-1 (or the pseudogene TRBV3-2) to TRBJ1-2; TRBD1 is a possible D gene (6 bases). CDR1 LGHDT and CDR2 YNNKEL come from the germline V gene (reference sequence). V lost 4 bases, J lost 4 bases, and 28 bases lay in between. The CDR3 sequence is 19 residues long. CDR3 sequence (DNA): TGTGCCAGCAGCCCACTTAACAGGGCCCAACGTGAAGCCCTCTATGGCTACACCTTC. It codes for CASSPLNRAQREALYGYTF.

The chain couples TRBV28 to TRBJ2-3; 12 bases agree with TRBD1. Per germline, CDR1 MDHEN and CDR2 SYDVKM. The V and J ends lost 7 bases and 6 bases, in that order; junction bases with no gene match: 8. The CDR3 spans 15 residues. CDR3 bases: TGTGCCAGCACCATCTCGGGGACAGGGGGCGATACGCAGTATTTT. Residues: CASTISGTGGDTQYF.

This chain connects TRBV5-6 to TRBJ1-2; D is undetermined. The ends were cut back, 3 bases at V and 7 bases at J, with 7 bases in the middle. The CDR3 extends over 11 amino acids. In germline, CDR1 is SGHDT, CDR2 YYEEEE. The DNA of the CDR3 is TGTGCCAGCAGCTGGAGTTCTGGCTACACCTTC. Its translation is CASSWSSGYTF.

This chain connects TRBV3-1 (or the pseudogene TRBV3-2) to TRBJ1-2; a possible D gene is TRBD1 (5 bases). The CDR3 extends over 15 amino acids. Germline V gene data show CDR1 as LGHDT and CDR2 as YNNKEL (reference sequence). V was cut by 1 base and J by 6 bases, with 15 bases left in between. Here the CDR3 DNA reads TGTGCCAGCAGCCAAGGGGTACTATTAGGGGATGGCTACACCTTC. Translation: CASSQGVLLGDGYTF.

This chain uses TRBV5-1 with TRBJ1-1; D is unresolved. With 1 base removed from V and 1 base from J, the gap between germline ends came to 11 bases. CDR1 and CDR2 from the germline V gene are SGHRS and YFSETQ. CDR3 length: 15 residues. The DNA of the CDR3 is TGCGCCAGCAGCTTGAATGAGAGCCCGAACACTGAAGCTTTCTTT. Its translation is CASSLNESPNTEAFF.

The rearrangement uses TRBV7-9 and TRBJ2-1; D possibly corresponds to TRBD2 (6 bases). CDR1 is SEHNR, CDR2 FQNEAQ, per germline (reference sequence). Trimming removed 3 bases at V and 1 base at J, with 16 bases between. The CDR3 sequence is 17 residues long. CDR3 amino acids: CASSLDSRGVSYNEQFF. The CDR3 region has the DNA TGTGCCAGCAGCTTGGACTCCCGCGGGGTGTCCTACAATGAGCAGTTCTTC.

The rearrangement links TRBV2 to TRBJ1-2, with 9 bases matching TRBD1. Germline CDR1 is SNHLY and CDR2 is FYNNEI. This CDR3 region has 14 residues. J was trimmed by 2 bases and V by 9 bases; bases with no gene match: 7. CDR3 nucleotides: TGTGCCAGTACAGGGGGCGGAGGGAACTATGGCTACACCTTC. This sequence encodes CASTGGGGNYGYTF.

The rearrangement uses TRBV2 and TRBJ1-2, with 8 bases aligning to TRBD1. This CDR3 is 16 amino acids long. Trimming removed 3 bases from V and 3 bases from J; junction bases left unmatched: 9. Germline CDR1 SNHLY, CDR2 FYNNEI. The CDR3 nucleotides are TGTGCCAGCAGTGAGGGCCAGGGGGCGCCGGACTATGGCTACACCTTC. This codes for CASSEGQGAPDYGYTF.

The chain couples TRBV6-5 to TRBJ1-1, with 9 bases identical to TRBD1. V gave up 0 bases and J gave up 5 bases; unmatched junction bases: 4. From germline, CDR1 is MNHEY and CDR2 SVGAGI. The CDR3 sequence is 15 residues long. CDR3 sequence (DNA): TGTGCCAGCAGTTACTCACAGGGGGCCAATACTGAAGCTTTCTTT. This sequence encodes CASSYSQGANTEAFF.

This clone was counted a single time. The gene calls are TRBV24-1 and TRBJ2-1; 10 bases are a match to TRBD2. J was trimmed by 4 bases and V by 7 bases; bases with no gene match: 6. Germline V CDR1 and CDR2: KGHDR, SFDVKD. The CDR3 covers 15 residues. CDR3 bases: TGTGCCACCAGACAAGCGGGGGGGGCTTACAATGAGCAGTTCTTC. Translating it yields CATRQAGGAYNEQFF.

The gene calls are TRBV5-1 and TRBJ1-1, with D possibly matching TRBD1 (6 bases). Germline V gene data show CDR1 as SGHRS and CDR2 as YFSETQ. With 4 bases removed from V and 1 base from J, the gap between germline ends came to 11 bases. The CDR3 contains 14 residues. CDR3 sequence reads: CASSTGHRNTEAFF. CDR3 in DNA: TGCGCCAGCAGCACGGGACATAGGAACACTGAAGCTTTCTTT.

V usage is TRBV11-2 and J usage is TRBJ2-7; the D gene is possibly TRBD1 (6 bases). Germline V gene sequence: CDR1 SGHAT, CDR2 FQNNGV. Trimming stripped 6 bases from V and 0 bases from J, with 15 bases between. The CDR3 contains 15 residues. This CDR3 is CASRSLGDNSYEQYF. CDR3 DNA: TGTGCCAGCAGATCCCTCGGGGACAACTCCTACGAGCAGTACTTC.

The rearrangement uses TRBV4-1 and TRBJ1-1, with D maybe TRBD1 (6 bases). Germline values: CDR1 MGHRA, CDR2 YSYEKL. V was cut by 3 bases and J by 2 bases, with 13 bases left in between. This CDR3 is built from 15 residues. CDR3 sequence (DNA): TGCGCCAGCAGCCATCCCGACAGGCTAAACACTGAAGCTTTCTTT. It yields the protein CASSHPDRLNTEAFF.

The CDR3 loop reads CASSLVFKNSYEQYF. The CDR3 bases are TGTGCCAGCAGCTTAGTTTTTAAAAACTCCTACGAGCAGTACTTC. The chain links TRBV11-2 to TRBJ2-7; no clear D. The CDR3 loop spans 15 amino acids. Germline loops: CDR1 SGHAT, CDR2 FQNNGV. V lost 1 base to trimming and J lost 0 bases, with 10 bases between them.

The genes are TRBV7-8 and TRBJ2-5, with 11 nucleotides matching TRBD1. Trimming at V came to 7 bases and at J to 0 bases, leaving 4 bases not matched to a gene. Germline V gene sequence: CDR1 SGHVS, CDR2 FQNEAQ. The CDR3 loop spans 15 amino acids. The CDR3 DNA follows: TGTGCCAGCATCCGGGACAGGGGGGACCAAGAGACCCAGTACTTC. This translates into CASIRDRGDQETQYF.